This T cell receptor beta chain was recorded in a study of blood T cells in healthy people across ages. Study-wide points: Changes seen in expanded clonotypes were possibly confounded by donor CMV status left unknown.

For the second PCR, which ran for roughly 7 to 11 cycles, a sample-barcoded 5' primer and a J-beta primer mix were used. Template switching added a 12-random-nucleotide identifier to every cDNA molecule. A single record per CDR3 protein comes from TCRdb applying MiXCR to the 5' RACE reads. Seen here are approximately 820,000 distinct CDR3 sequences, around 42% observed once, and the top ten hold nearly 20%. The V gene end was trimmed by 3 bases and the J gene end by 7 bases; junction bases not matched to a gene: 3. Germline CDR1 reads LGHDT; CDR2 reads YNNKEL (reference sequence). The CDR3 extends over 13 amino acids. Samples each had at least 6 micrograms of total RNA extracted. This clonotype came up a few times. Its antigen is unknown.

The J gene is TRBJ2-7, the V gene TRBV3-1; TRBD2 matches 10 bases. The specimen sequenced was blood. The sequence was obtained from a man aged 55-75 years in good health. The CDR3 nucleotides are TGTGCCAGCAGCCAGGCGACTAGCGGGGAGCAGTACTTC. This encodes CASSQATSGEQYF.